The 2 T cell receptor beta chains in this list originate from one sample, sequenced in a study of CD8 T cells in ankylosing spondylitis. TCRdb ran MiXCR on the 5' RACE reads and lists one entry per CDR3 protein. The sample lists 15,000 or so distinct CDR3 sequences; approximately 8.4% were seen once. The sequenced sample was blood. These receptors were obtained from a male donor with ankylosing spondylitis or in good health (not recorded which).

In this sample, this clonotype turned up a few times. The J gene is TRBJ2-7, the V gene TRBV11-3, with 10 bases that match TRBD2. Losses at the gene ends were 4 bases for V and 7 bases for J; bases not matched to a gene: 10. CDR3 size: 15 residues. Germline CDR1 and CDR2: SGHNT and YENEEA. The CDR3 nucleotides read TGTGCCAGCAGCTCCGGACTAGCGGTTTCGGGGGAGCAGTACTTC. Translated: CASSSGLAVSGEQYF. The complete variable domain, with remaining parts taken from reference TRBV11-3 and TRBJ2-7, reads EAGVVQSPRYKIIEKKQPVAFWCNPISGHNTLYWYLQNLGQGPELLIRYENEEAVDDSQLPKDRFSAERLKGVDSTLKIQPAELGDSAVYLCASSSGLAVSGEQYFGPGTRLTVT.

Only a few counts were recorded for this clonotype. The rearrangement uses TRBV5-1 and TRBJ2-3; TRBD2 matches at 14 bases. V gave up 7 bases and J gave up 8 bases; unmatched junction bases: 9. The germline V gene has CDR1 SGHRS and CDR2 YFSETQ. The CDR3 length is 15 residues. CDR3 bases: TGCGCCAGCTTTATAGGGACTAGCGGGAGACGTACGCAGTATTTT. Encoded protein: CASFIGTSGRRTQYF.